This TCR beta chain is from a study of blood T cell repertoires in COVID-19 (dated by TCRdb to 2018 to 2020). For the wider study: Samples from collaborators originated in the United States, Italy and Spain and spanned both the acute and convalescent phases of COVID-19. The material from the prospective study consisted of cDNA or gDNA derived from T cells, B-cell-depleted T cells, or PBMCs. Subjects who had been exposed to COVID-19, were actively infected with it, or had recovered from it provided the deeply sampled blood TCRbeta repertoires that made up the dataset. The repertoires were released in a freely available public database intended as a resource for research on the immune response to SARS-CoV-2. Samples were obtained from the ongoing ImmuneRACE study (first 160 participants) and from 950 to 1,500 subjects provided by 6 global collaborators. Nearly every sample came with metadata listing a de-identified subject ID, COVID-19 status, age in years and sex. Where available, HLA class I and class II types were taken from metadata supplied by the sample provider and were not determined by assay-based typing.

The immunoSEQ Assay, a bias-controlled multiplex PCR, was used to amplify TCRbeta CDR3 regions from genomic DNA. The published analysis was carried out like this. Within the assay, amplification of reference gene primers was used to estimate how many nucleated cells each sample contained. To quantify the absolute abundance of each unique TCRbeta CDR3 rearrangement, sequence reads were collapsed and filtered. For each sample, productive Simpson clonality was calculated as the square root of Simpson's diversity index across productive rearrangements. TCRdb stores this immuneACCESS table with in-frame sequences only. Part of the clones is absent; in the studies checked, under half of the shortfall reflects unresolved V genes, and no reason is known for the rest. The V and J calls and clone size were taken over from that table, and D and trimming were inferred from the DNA. Here the sample has 150,000 to 200,000 clones; 85% to 90% occur a single time. 10% of the sample belongs to the ten largest clones.

In regard to this clone: The target of this receptor is not known. No clone much larger than this one lies a single base away; base qualities are absent.

Findings and caveats that apply to the study as a whole: How much clinical and demographic metadata was included differed by source and by participant, and the metadata was provided uncurated.

In Seattle, one collaborating source enrolled patients while the infection was active and tracked those patients longitudinally over the course of disease. Each collaborating institution followed its own protocols to collect whole blood in K2EDTA tubes. For TCRbeta analysis, collaborators shipped samples in one of three forms: frozen whole blood, isolated PBMCs, or DNA extracted from either of those sample types. V is trimmed back by 0 bases and J by 14 bases, and the junction contains 10 bases that no gene match accounts for. The CDR3 contains 14 residues, cysteine and phenylalanine counted. Just CDR3 DNA is preserved here, 42 bases in frame from base 1. The germline V gene (reference sequence) yields SGHNT for CDR1 and YYREEE for CDR2.

Sequenced input: peripheral blood. In this chain, TRBV5-4 is recombined with TRBJ1-1, and 10 junction bases match TRBD1. The receptor was derived from a woman aged 70-85 years with COVID-19, enrolled during active disease. The nucleotide sequence reads as follows: TGTGCCAGCAGCTTGGGGACAGGGGGTAGCTATGCCTTCTTT. This sequence encodes CASSLGTGGSYAFF.